This TCR beta chain is from a study of blood T cell repertoires in COVID-19. Study-wide background: Material from acute and convalescent COVID-19 was sourced from the United States, Italy and Spain. PBMCs, B-cell-depleted T cells, or T cells provided the cDNA or gDNA that made up the material.

V was trimmed by 6 bases and J by 11 bases, leaving 13 bases between them. In germline, CDR1 is SQVTM, CDR2 ANQGSEA. This CDR3 region has 10 residues. This clone was seen a handful of times. The authors' processing: Quantification of nucleated cells was approximated via reference gene primer amplification. Libraries were prepared by immunoSEQ multiplex PCR; TCRdb keeps only in-frame clonotypes and omits some of them. The DNA gave D and trimming, while V, J and clone size come from that table. The sample comprises around 9,800 clones, 80% to 85% of which are singletons, and around 7.7% rests with the top ten.

The chain combines TRBV29-1 with TRBJ1-1, with D unresolved. The clonotype was recovered from a man between 65 and 79 years old with active COVID-19. The sequencing input was peripheral blood. In DNA, the CDR3 is TGCAGCGTCAACCTCTCGGGGGCTTTCTTT. Its translation: CSVNLSGAFF.